The 7 T cell receptor beta chains below come from one sample, sequenced in a study of identical twins. TCRdb re-derived calls from the 5' RACE reads in MiXCR, one entry per CDR3 protein. The table has roughly 240,000 distinct CDR3 sequences, 7.5% seen once; the top ten hold less than 6.5%. The same data also went into a second study, on yellow fever vaccine responses in identical twins.

Sequenced material: CD8+ T cells sorted from blood. These receptors were obtained from a woman under 30 in good health.

This clonotype was counted only a few times. The rearrangement uses TRBV9 and TRBJ1-1; D gene ambiguous. This CDR3 is built from 9 residues. V was clipped by 4 bases and J by 10 bases, with 5 bases between them. Germline CDR1 reads SGDLS; CDR2 reads YYNGEE. The CDR3 DNA follows: TGTGCCAGCAGCCCGGGAGCTTTCTTT. Residues: CASSPGAFF.

This clonotype came up a few times. The chain joins TRBV7-9 to TRBJ2-7; D could derive from TRBD1 or TRBD2 (5 bases each). The CDR3 runs 17 residues. Trimming removed 5 bases from V and 3 bases from J, with 23 bases in between. CDR1 is SEHNR, CDR2 FQNEAQ, per germline (reference sequence). This CDR3 is CASSPPPGPNNVYEQYF. In nucleotides, the CDR3 is TGTGCCAGCAGCCCCCCCCCGGGGCCAAACAATGTCTACGAGCAGTACTTC.

This chain uses TRBV7-6 with TRBJ1-5; D is uncertain. The CDR3 is made up of 15 amino acids. The V and J ends lost 5 bases and 3 bases respectively, with 14 bases between them. Germline assignment: CDR1 SGHVS and CDR2 FNYEAQ. CDR3 DNA: TGTGCCAGCAGCATAGGGCCCTTGGCCAATCAGCCCCAGCATTTT. Its translation: CASSIGPLANQPQHF. Using reference TRBV7-6 and TRBJ1-5 for the parts outside the CDR3, the full variable domain is GAGVSQSPRYKVTKRGQDVALRCDPISGHVSLYWYRQALGQGPEFLTYFNYEAQQDKSGLPNDRFSAERPEGSISTLTIQRTEQRDSAMYRCASSIGPLANQPQHFGDGTRLSIL.

The rearrangement links TRBV2 to TRBJ2-1; D gene uncertain. Trimming removed 6 bases at V and 8 bases at J, with 11 bases between. Looked up from germline, CDR1 is SNHLY and CDR2 is FYNNEI. CDR3 length: 12 residues. DNA for the CDR3: TGTGCCAGCAGAGATAGTTTCTATGAGCAGTTCTTC. Translation: CASRDSFYEQFF.

Only one count was recorded for this clonotype. The chain joins TRBV7-3 to TRBJ2-3, with 10 bases identical to TRBD2. This CDR3 is 20 amino acids long. CDR1 and CDR2 (germline): SGHTA, FQGTGA. V gave up 0 bases and J gave up 5 bases; unmatched junction bases: 17. The CDR3, as DNA: TGTGCCAGCAGCTTAACCCGCCGGGGGGCTAGCGGGGGCCTCCAAGATACGCAGTATTTT. Translated, it gives CASSLTRRGASGGLQDTQYF. The full variable domain, completed using reference TRBV7-3 and TRBJ2-3, is GAGVSQTPSNKVTEKGKYVELRCDPISGHTALYWYRQSLGQGPEFLIYFQGTGAADDSGLPNDRFFAVRPEGSVSTLKIQRTERGDSAVYLCASSLTRRGASGGLQDTQYFGPGTRLTVL.

Many counts were recorded for this clonotype. The chain employs TRBV24-1 and TRBJ2-3; maybe TRBD2 (7 bases). The CDR3 runs 16 residues. Germline CDR1 and CDR2: KGHDR and SFDVKD. The V and J ends lost 4 bases and 1 base respectively, with 14 bases between them. CDR3 in amino acids: CATSDPEGGGTDTQYF. CDR3 DNA: TGTGCCACCAGTGACCCCGAAGGGGGGGGCACAGATACGCAGTATTTT.

The chain links TRBV11-2 to TRBJ2-3, with 7 bases lining up with TRBD1. The V gene end was trimmed by 1 base and the J gene end by 3 bases; junction bases not matched to a gene: 4. The CDR3 is made up of 15 amino acids. Germline V CDR1 and CDR2: SGHAT, FQNNGV. CDR3 sequence reads: CASSLGKGATDTQYF. For the CDR3, the DNA is TGTGCCAGCAGCTTAGGGAAGGGGGCGACAGATACGCAGTATTTT.